This T cell receptor beta chain is drawn from a study of OX40 agonist ivuxolimab in advanced cancers. Some background on the complete study: Ivuxolimab was an agonistic, fully human IgG2 monoclonal antibody directed against OX40 (CD134), a costimulatory receptor. The paper describes the monotherapy dose-escalation part (N of about 52 patients) of the phase I trial of ivuxolimab. Among the roughly 52 dose-escalation patients, approximately 20 had hepatocellular carcinoma, 15 or so melanoma, 9 renal cell carcinoma and 9 head and neck cancer. Patients were allowed to have had prior anti-PD-1, anti-PD-L1 or anti-CTLA-4 therapy, and approximately 37% of the dose-escalation patients had been treated with checkpoint inhibitors. In the dose-escalation cohort, approximately 80% of patients were male, and the mean age was 60 years with a range of about 20 to 80. Intravenous ivuxolimab was administered to patients every 2 weeks at six dose levels: 0.01, 0.1, 0.3, 1.5, 3 and 10 mg/kg. The purpose of peripheral TCRbeta sequencing was to test whether ivuxolimab changed TCR sequence diversity and led to clonal T-cell expansion. Partial responses were achieved by three dose-escalation patients, of whom one had hepatocellular carcinoma and two had cutaneous melanoma.

Genomic DNA was extracted from sorted cells for sequencing of the TCRbeta CDR3 region. The immunoSEQ Assay was used to sequence the TCRbeta CDR3 regions. TCRdb stores this immuneACCESS table with in-frame sequences only. Part of the clones is absent; in the studies checked, under half of the shortfall reflects unresolved V genes, and no reason is known for the rest. The sample table holds around 12,000 clones, of which 87% were seen once. Around half of the sample comes from the top ten. A word on this clone: The antigen it recognizes is unknown. Base qualities were left out, and no much larger clone turns up one base away.

Broad study findings and their caveats: Low levels of normalized T-cell clonal expansion were also seen in some nonresponding patients. At doses of 0.1 to 3.0 mg/kg, clonal expansion of both CD4+ and CD8+ blood T cells was observed from baseline to week 6. After ivuxolimab, more expanded clones were found on average in CD8+ T cells than in CD4+ T cells. In the 0.1-3.0 mg/kg groups, partial responders had among the lowest normalized peripheral clonal expansion, particularly in CD8+ T cells. The antigen specificity of the clonally expanded peripheral T cells was not determined.

The germline V and J ends show losses of 1 base and 5 bases respectively, and no gene match explains 4 bases of the junction. Spanning cysteine to phenylalanine, the CDR3 consists of 14 amino acids. Here the CDR3 DNA is all that survives: 42 bases in frame from base 1. The germline V gene specifies SGDLS as CDR1 and YYNGEE as CDR2. Patients with a history of autoimmune disease or receiving systemic immunosuppression were excluded from the trial. Peripheral blood for TCR sequencing was collected from all dose cohorts at baseline, on cycle 4 day 1, and on cycle 7 day 1. Samples came from an open-label, multicenter, first-in-human phase I dose-escalation trial of ivuxolimab. The trial enrolled adults with locally advanced or metastatic head and neck squamous cell, hepatocellular, melanoma or renal cell carcinoma. Before TCR sequencing, CD4+ and CD8+ T cells were separately sorted from peripheral blood.

The receptor was isolated from an adult with an advanced solid tumor such as melanoma, head and neck, liver or kidney cancer. The chain uses TRBV9 and TRBJ2-7; TRBD1 fits 9 bases in the junction. The sample consisted of CD4+ or CD8+ T cells sorted from blood, taken in a trial of the OX40 agonist ivuxolimab. The nucleotide sequence is given as TGTGCCAGCAGCGTAAGGGACAGGGTCCACGAGCAGTACTTC. Its protein reads: CASSVRDRVHEQYF.